The 30 T cell receptor beta chains reported below all come from one sample, sequenced in a study of OX40 agonist ivuxolimab in advanced cancers. Produced via immunoSEQ multiplex PCR; TCRdb's table is partial and in-frame only. The sample includes about 5,900 clones, more than 65% of them seen just once. Sequences were derived from CD4+ or CD8+ T cells sorted from blood, sampled in a trial of the OX40 agonist ivuxolimab. These TCRs come from an adult with an advanced solid tumor such as melanoma, head and neck, liver or kidney cancer.

J is TRBJ2-2 and V is TRBV27; TRBD2 matches at 10 bases. Looked up from germline, CDR1 is MNHEY and CDR2 is SMNVEV (reference sequence). The trim removed 1 base at V and 5 bases at J, leaving 10 bases unmatched. CDR3 size: 18 residues. CDR3 sequence (DNA): TGTGCCAGCAGTTTATTGGTGGCTAGCGGGAGTCGGACCGGGGAGCTGTTTTTT. It is translated as CASSLLVASGSRTGELFF.

Only a few counts were recorded for this clone. The V and J genes are TRBV4-1 and TRBJ2-7, with D possibly TRBD2 on 6 matching bases. The CDR3 is 16 amino acids. Per germline, CDR1 MGHRA and CDR2 YSYEKL. The V gene lost 4 bases and the J gene lost 2 bases, with 18 bases spanning the gap. As DNA, the CDR3 is TGCGCCAGCAGCCTGCAGGCGGGAATCGACACCTACGAGCAGTACTTC. Translated: CASSLQAGIDTYEQYF.

The count of this clone is one. CDR3 bases: TGTGCCTGGAGTGAACCGACTAGCGGACTTACCTACGAGCAGTACTTC. It yields the protein CAWSEPTSGLTYEQYF. This rearrangement joins TRBV30 to TRBJ2-7; 9 bases fit TRBD2. Germline V CDR1 and CDR2: GTSNPN, SVGIG (reference sequence). CDR3 length equals 16 residues. V lost 1 base, J lost 2 bases, and 9 bases stayed unmatched. The full variable domain, in which reference TRBV30 and TRBJ2-7 provide the parts outside the CDR3, is SQTIHQWPATLVQPVGSPLSLECTVEGTSNPNLYWYRQAAGRGLQLLFYSVGIGQISSEVPQNLSASRPQDRQFILSSKKLLLSDSGFYLCAWSEPTSGLTYEQYFGPGTRLTVT.

The chain's CDR3 is CASRQGQGIAYGYTF. The CDR3 DNA follows: TGTGCCAGCAGACAAGGACAGGGAATCGCCTATGGCTACACCTTC. The rearrangement links TRBV6-5 to TRBJ1-2; 8 nucleotides agree with TRBD1. Germline assignment: CDR1 MNHEY and CDR2 SVGAGI. The CDR3 extends over 15 amino acids. V shed 6 bases, J shed 4 bases, and the junction held 10 bases outside the gene matches.

The V gene is TRBV9, the J gene TRBJ2-5; possible D gene TRBD1, 8 bases. The CDR3 is 16 residues long. Trimming cost V 4 bases and J 5 bases, with 21 bases left between them. The V gene's germline CDR1 is SGDLS and CDR2 YYNGEE. The CDR3 loop reads CASSKTGGAGFETQYF. CDR3 DNA sequence: TGTGCCAGCAGCAAAACAGGGGGGGCTGGGTTTGAGACCCAGTACTTC.

This chain links TRBV28 with TRBJ2-7, with 11 bases identical to TRBD1. Unmatched junction bases numbered 9, after V lost 8 bases and J lost 3 bases. Germline CDR1 is MDHEN and CDR2 is SYDVKM. CDR3 size: 15 residues. CDR3 sequence: CASGPGTGGGYEQYF. DNA of the CDR3: TGTGCCAGCGGCCCCGGGACAGGGGGTGGCTACGAGCAGTACTTC.

This chain joins TRBV7-9 and TRBJ2-7, with a tentative D call TRBD1 (5 bases). Trimming took 6 bases from V and 10 from J, leaving 16 bases between them. Per germline, CDR1 SEHNR and CDR2 FQNEAQ (reference sequence). The CDR3 totals 12 residues. The CDR3 DNA follows: TGTGCCAGCAGTCCTAACCAACAGGATCAGTACTTC. As protein: CASSPNQQDQYF. Full variable domain (rest looked up from reference TRBV7-9 and TRBJ2-7): DTGVSQNPRHKITKRGQNVTFRCDPISEHNRLYWYRQTLGQGPEFLTYFQNEAQLEKSRLLSDRFSAERPKGSFSTLEIQRTEQGDSAMYLCASSPNQQDQYFGPGTRLTVT.

This chain joins TRBV29-1 and TRBJ1-2; D possibly corresponds to TRBD1 (6 bases). The CDR3 has 14 amino acids. The germline V gene has CDR1 SQVTM and CDR2 ANQGSEA. V was clipped by 2 bases and J by 3 bases, with 13 bases between them. CDR3 DNA sequence: TGCAGCGTTGAAAGCAGGGGAGCTTACTATGGCTACACCTTC. Translated: CSVESRGAYYGYTF. Complete variable domain (other parts from reference TRBV29-1 and TRBJ1-2): SAVISQKPSRDICQRGTSLTIQCQVDSQVTMMFWYRQQPGQSLTLIATANQGSEATYESGFVIDKFPISRPNLTFSTLTVSNMSPEDSSIYLCSVESRGAYYGYTFGSGTRLTVV.

The chain combines TRBV9 with TRBJ1-1, with D perhaps matching TRBD1 (6 bases). Per germline, CDR1 SGDLS and CDR2 YYNGEE. Trimming took 4 bases from V and 1 from J, leaving 8 bases between them. The CDR3 totals 13 residues. CDR3 residues: CASSPGQNTEAFF. Written as DNA, the CDR3 is TGTGCCAGCAGCCCGGGACAGAACACTGAAGCTTTCTTT. The entire variable domain, with the rest obtained from reference TRBV9 and TRBJ1-1, is as follows: DSGVTQTPKHLITATGQRVTLRCSPRSGDLSVYWYQQSLDQGLQFLIQYYNGEERAKGNILERFSAQQFPDLHSELNLSSLELGDSALYFCASSPGQNTEAFFGQGTRLTVV.

The V and J genes are TRBV29-1 and TRBJ2-5, with a tentative D call TRBD2 (6 bases). This CDR3 spans 14 amino acids. The germline V and J ends were trimmed by 7 bases and 4 bases, with 19 bases remaining between them. Looked up from germline, CDR1 is SQVTM and CDR2 is ANQGSEA. CDR3 bases: TGCAGCGCCCTATTGGGCGGGGCCGGAGAGACCCAGTACTTC. Its protein product is CSALLGGAGETQYF.

This chain uses TRBV10-3 with TRBJ2-7, with D unclear. This CDR3 contains 12 residues. With 4 bases removed from V and 3 bases from J, the gap between germline ends came to 7 bases. CDR1 and CDR2 from the germline V gene are ENHRY and SYGVKD. The CDR3 is CAISANIYEQYF. CDR3 bases: TGTGCCATCAGTGCTAACATCTACGAGCAGTACTTC.

The J gene is TRBJ1-1, the V gene TRBV6-4; D is uncertain. The germline V gene has CDR1 MRHNA and CDR2 SNTAGT. V lost 3 bases, J lost 1 base, and 6 bases lay in between. This CDR3 is 13 amino acids long. CDR3: CASSEIPNTEAFF. CDR3 nucleotide sequence: TGTGCCAGCAGTGAAATCCCGAACACTGAAGCTTTCTTT.

This clone was seen a handful of times. This chain connects TRBV28 to TRBJ1-1, with D unresolved. The ends were cut back, 5 bases at V and 1 base at J, with 11 bases in the middle. The V gene's germline CDR1 is MDHEN and CDR2 SYDVKM. The CDR3 covers 14 residues. DNA for the CDR3: TGTGCCAGCAGTCCCCCGTTTAAGAACACTGAAGCTTTCTTT. Translation gives CASSPPFKNTEAFF.

The J gene is TRBJ1-5, the V gene TRBV27, with D maybe TRBD1 (5 bases). The CDR3 spans 15 residues. The germline CDR1 and CDR2 sequences are MNHEY and SMNVEV (reference sequence). The V and J ends lost 3 bases and 6 bases respectively, with 15 bases between them. The CDR3 DNA reads as TGTGCCAGCAGTTTCGGTGGGGCAGATCGTCAGCCCCAGCATTTT. This sequence encodes CASSFGGADRQPQHF.

The chain couples TRBV6-5 to TRBJ1-5; no clear D gene. Germline V gene sequence: CDR1 MNHEY, CDR2 SVGAGI. Trimming took 5 bases from V and 5 from J, leaving 10 bases between them. The CDR3 extends over 13 amino acids. The CDR3 DNA is TGTGCCAGCAGTCCGGACCGGTATCAGCCCCAGCATTTT. Its protein is CASSPDRYQPQHF.

This rearrangement joins TRBV28 to TRBJ2-7; tentative D call: TRBD1 (6 bases). CDR3 length equals 13 residues. Germline CDR1 MDHEN, CDR2 SYDVKM. Trimming removed 6 bases at V and 2 bases at J, with 11 bases between. CDR3 sequence: CASRFTGTYEQYF. The DNA of the CDR3 is TGTGCCAGCAGATTCACAGGGACCTACGAGCAGTACTTC.

This clone was counted a single time. This rearrangement joins TRBV19 to TRBJ2-7, with TRBD2 identical over 14 bases. Germline V lookup: CDR1 LNHDA, CDR2 SQIVND (reference sequence). Trimming at V came to 4 bases and at J to 0 bases, leaving 14 bases not matched to a gene. The CDR3 totals 20 residues. The CDR3 is CASSTRAGLAGGQSSYEQYF. CDR3 DNA: TGTGCCAGTAGTACCCGAGCCGGACTAGCGGGAGGCCAAAGCTCCTACGAGCAGTACTTC.

The rearrangement links TRBV7-6 to TRBJ2-1; a weak D match, TRBD1 (6 bases). V was shortened by 7 bases and J by 5 bases, with 15 bases between the two germline ends. Germline V gene lookup returns CDR1 SGHVS and CDR2 FNYEAQ. CDR3 size: 14 residues. CDR3 nucleotide sequence: TGTGCCAGCACCCAATACAGGGCTGACAATGAGCAGTTCTTC. It yields the protein CASTQYRADNEQFF.

The V call is TRBV7-9, the J call TRBJ2-7; 9 bases are shared with TRBD2. Germline CDR1 is SEHNR and CDR2 is FQNEAQ (reference sequence). The junction had 6 bases not matched to a gene; V was cut back by 1 base and J by 5 bases. This CDR3 has 15 amino acids. The CDR3 DNA reads TGTGCCAGCAGCTTAGAGAGCGGGAGGCGCGACGAGCAGTACTTC. The encoded protein is CASSLESGRRDEQYF.

This chain joins TRBV14 and TRBJ1-2; possibly TRBD1 for D (6 bases). The CDR3 runs to 13 residues. Deletions cut 4 bases from V and 7 bases from J, with 13 bases between. The germline gives CDR1 SGHDN, CDR2 FVKESK. This CDR3 reads CASSRRGWAGYTF. The CDR3 DNA follows: TGTGCCAGCAGCCGCAGGGGTTGGGCTGGCTACACCTTC.

The gene calls are TRBV11-1 and TRBJ1-2, with no clear D. The germline V and J ends were trimmed by 3 bases and 2 bases, with 13 bases remaining between them. Germline V gene data show CDR1 as SGHAT and CDR2 as FQDESV (reference sequence). The CDR3 is 15 amino acids. In DNA, the CDR3 is TGTGCCAGCAGCTTCCGGTCCTTCCCCAACTATGGCTACACCTTC. Its translation is CASSFRSFPNYGYTF.

The rearrangement joins TRBV30 to TRBJ2-1; D unresolved. Germline values: CDR1 GTSNPN, CDR2 SVGIG (reference sequence). This CDR3 has 12 residues. V dropped 4 bases and J dropped 10 bases, with 14 bases sitting between them. As DNA, the CDR3 is TGTGCCTGGAACAATCCAGAGCCAGAGCAGTTCTTC. Protein: CAWNNPEPEQFF.

The rearrangement links TRBV28 to TRBJ1-5, with D possibly being TRBD1 (6 bases). This CDR3 spans 16 amino acids. The V gene's germline CDR1 is MDHEN and CDR2 SYDVKM. Between the trimmed V and J ends, which lost 9 bases and 5 bases, there was a span of 23 bases. CDR3 in amino acids: CASIGRGSRGHQPQHF. CDR3 nucleotides: TGTGCCAGTATCGGCCGTGGGAGCAGGGGACATCAGCCCCAGCATTTT. Using reference TRBV28 and TRBJ1-5 for the parts outside the CDR3, the full variable domain is DVKVTQSSRYLVKRTGEKVFLECVQDMDHENMFWYRQDPGLGLRLIYFSYDVKMKEKGDIPEGYSVSREKKERFSLILESASTNQTSMYLCASIGRGSRGHQPQHFGDGTRLSIL.

The chain recombines TRBV13 with TRBJ2-7; D perhaps matches TRBD2 (5 bases). This CDR3 is built from 15 residues. V was cut by 1 base and J by 4 bases, with 14 bases left in between. Germline V lookup: CDR1 PRHDT, CDR2 FYEKMQ (reference sequence). The CDR3 DNA reads as TGTGCCAGCAGCTTAGCTTTGGAGGCGGGTTACGAGCAGTACTTC. Translating gives CASSLALEAGYEQYF.

The chain links TRBV28 to TRBJ1-6, with TRBD1 matching over 11 bases. V shed 4 bases, J shed 10 bases, and the junction held 3 bases outside the gene matches. The germline gives CDR1 MDHEN, CDR2 SYDVKM. This CDR3 comprises 14 residues. CDR3 DNA sequence: TGTGCCAGCAGTTGGACAGGGGGCAGGTCACCCCTCCACTTT. Translated, it gives CASSWTGGRSPLHF.

This chain links TRBV7-2 with TRBJ2-3; 9 bases agree with TRBD2. The ends lost 3 bases at V and 5 bases at J; junction bases unmatched: 3. CDR1 is SGHTA, CDR2 FQGNSA, per germline. This CDR3 spans 14 amino acids. The DNA for the CDR3 is TGTGCCAGCAGCTTTAGCGGGGGCGGAGATACGCAGTATTTT. Protein: CASSFSGGGDTQYF. The full variable domain, with the rest looked up from reference TRBV7-2 and TRBJ2-3, is GAGVSQSPSNKVTEKGKDVELRCDPISGHTALYWYRQSLGQGLEFLIYFQGNSAPDKSGLPSDRFSAERTGGSVSTLTIQRTQQEDSAVYLCASSFSGGGDTQYFGPGTRLTVL.

The J gene is TRBJ2-2, the V gene TRBV4-1; TRBD2 matches at 8 bases. CDR3 length: 16 amino acids. V lost 6 bases, J lost 3 bases, and 9 bases stayed unmatched. Germline CDR1 MGHRA, CDR2 YSYEKL. The CDR3 protein is CASRLLAEVYTGELFF. The CDR3 nucleotides are TGCGCCAGCAGGCTACTAGCGGAGGTTTACACCGGGGAGCTGTTTTTT.

The CDR3 DNA reads as TGTGCCGCACTAGCTGGCGGGGAGCTGTTTTTT. This encodes CAALAGGELFF. This chain links TRBV10-3 with TRBJ2-2, with a possible D match to TRBD2 (6 bases). Germline V CDR1 and CDR2: ENHRY, SYGVKD. V was cut by 11 bases and J by 7 bases, with 11 bases left in between. The CDR3 contains 11 residues.

The V and J genes are TRBV11-2 and TRBJ2-7; the D gene is possibly TRBD2 (6 bases). V was cut by 5 bases and J by 4 bases, with 18 bases left in between. Germline V lookup: CDR1 SGHAT, CDR2 FQNNGV. There are 15 residues in the CDR3. CDR3 sequence reads: CASSTRGGAIYEQYF. CDR3 DNA sequence: TGTGCCAGCAGCACTAGAGGAGGGGCCATTTACGAGCAGTACTTC.

The rearrangement joins TRBV7-3 to TRBJ1-1; 7 nucleotides align to TRBD1. The CDR3 contains 14 residues. J was trimmed by 8 bases and V by 4 bases; bases with no gene match: 10. The germline CDR1 and CDR2 sequences are SGHTA and FQGTGA. The CDR3 is CASSSRTGLYEAFF. Here the CDR3 DNA reads TGTGCCAGCAGCTCTCGGACAGGACTTTACGAAGCTTTCTTT.